This is a list of T cell receptor beta chains from one sample in a study of shared clonotypes between healthy human individuals. TCRdb's table, derived via immunoSEQ multiplex PCR, lists solely in-frame clones and lacks some. The profile shows a few million clones, approximately 92% of them singletons. Sequencing was performed on naive CD8+ T cells from PBMCs. Receptor source: a man between 18 and 29 years old in good health. Some clones in this sample may be carry-over from other donors' samples. The CDR3 runs from the conserved cysteine through the conserved F or W. D genes are given only for firm matches. For some rows the clone size is stated as once, few or many, or as a class when expanded; others skip it.

clone_size: .
v_call: TRBV7-9
d_call: TRBD1
j_call: TRBJ2-7
cdr3_aa: CASSGRTGTAAYEQYF
cdr3_nt: TGTGCCAGCAGCGGGAGGACAGGGACCGCCGCATACGAGCAGTACTTC

clone_size: .
v_call: TRBV27
d_call: .
j_call: TRBJ2-7
cdr3_aa: CASSLTEFYEQYF
cdr3_nt: TGTGCCAGCAGTCTAACGGAGTTCTACGAGCAGTACTTC

clone_size: once
v_call: TRBV4-1
d_call: TRBD2
j_call: TRBJ2-7
cdr3_aa: CASSQFSGRRPYEQYF
cdr3_nt: TGCGCCAGCAGCCAGTTTAGCGGGAGGCGCCCCTACGAGCAGTACTTC

clone_size: .
v_call: TRBV5-4
d_call: .
j_call: TRBJ2-3
cdr3_aa: CASSMGGLSTDTQYF
cdr3_nt: TGTGCCAGCAGCATGGGGGGCCTCAGCACAGATACGCAGTATTTT

clone_size: .
v_call: TRBV27
d_call: .
j_call: TRBJ2-7
cdr3_aa: CASKGGGGEQYF
cdr3_nt: TGTGCCAGCAAGGGAGGGGGCGGCGAGCAGTACTTC

clone_size: .
v_call: TRBV5-6
d_call: .
j_call: TRBJ1-5
cdr3_aa: CASSLGAIRDQHF
cdr3_nt: TGTGCCAGCAGCTTGGGCGCCATCCGGGACCAGCATTTT

clone_size: .
v_call: TRBV29-1
d_call: TRBD1
j_call: TRBJ2-3
cdr3_aa: CSAHLLRQGLYSTDTQYF
cdr3_nt: TGCAGCGCCCACCTCCTCAGACAGGGCCTTTATAGCACAGATACGCAGTATTTT

clone_size: once
v_call: TRBV6-1
d_call: .
j_call: TRBJ2-7
cdr3_aa: CASSEVSYSYEQYF
cdr3_nt: TGTGCCAGCAGTGAAGTGTCCTACTCCTACGAGCAGTACTTC

clone_size: .
v_call: TRBV4-1
d_call: .
j_call: TRBJ1-4
cdr3_aa: CASSQDLTGKLFF
cdr3_nt: TGCGCCAGCAGCCAAGATTTGACGGGAAAACTGTTTTTT

clone_size: .
v_call: TRBV9
d_call: TRBD1
j_call: TRBJ2-7
cdr3_aa: CASSVVQGGEQYF
cdr3_nt: TGTGCCAGCAGCGTAGTACAGGGGGGCGAGCAGTACTTC

clone_size: .
v_call: TRBV7-6
d_call: TRBD2
j_call: TRBJ2-1
cdr3_aa: CASSLTGRITYNEQFF
cdr3_nt: TGTGCCAGCAGCTTAACCGGGAGGATCACCTACAATGAGCAGTTCTTC

clone_size: .
v_call: TRBV27
d_call: .
j_call: TRBJ2-7
cdr3_aa: CASSLSLAGPSYEQYF
cdr3_nt: TGTGCCAGCAGTTTATCCCTGGCGGGACCCTCCTACGAGCAGTACTTC

clone_size: .
v_call: TRBV4-1
d_call: .
j_call: TRBJ1-5
cdr3_aa: CASSQEVYSNQPQHF
cdr3_nt: TGCGCCAGCAGCCAAGAGGTATATAGCAATCAGCCCCAGCATTTT

clone_size: .
v_call: TRBV7-8
d_call: .
j_call: TRBJ2-2
cdr3_aa: CASSFSLSGTTGELFF
cdr3_nt: TGTGCCAGCAGCTTTAGTCTGTCGGGAACTACCGGGGAGCTGTTTTTT

clone_size: .
v_call: TRBV9
d_call: TRBD1
j_call: TRBJ2-7
cdr3_aa: CASSVGAGGRNEQYF
cdr3_nt: TGTGCCAGCAGCGTAGGGGCAGGGGGCAGGAACGAGCAGTACTTC

clone_size: .
v_call: TRBV15
d_call: TRBD1
j_call: TRBJ2-7
cdr3_aa: CATSPGQGFYEQYF
cdr3_nt: TGTGCCACCAGCCCGGGACAGGGGTTCTACGAGCAGTACTTC

clone_size: .
v_call: TRBV4-2
d_call: .
j_call: TRBJ2-3
cdr3_aa: CASSQDLSADTQYF
cdr3_nt: TGTGCCAGCAGCCAAGATCTATCGGCAGATACGCAGTATTTT

clone_size: .
v_call: TRBV7-8
d_call: .
j_call: TRBJ1-5
cdr3_aa: CASSLEANLRNQPQHF
cdr3_nt: TGTGCCAGCAGCTTAGAGGCCAACCTCCGCAATCAGCCCCAGCATTTT

clone_size: .
v_call: TRBV2
d_call: .
j_call: TRBJ1-2
cdr3_aa: CASSAGPRYGYTF
cdr3_nt: TGTGCCAGCAGTGCAGGGCCCAGGTATGGCTACACCTTC

clone_size: .
v_call: TRBV30
d_call: .
j_call: TRBJ1-5
cdr3_aa: CAWNQGASNQPQHF
cdr3_nt: TGTGCCTGGAATCAGGGTGCCAGCAATCAGCCCCAGCATTTT

clone_size: .
v_call: TRBV4-2
d_call: TRBD2
j_call: TRBJ2-7
cdr3_aa: CASSQGVRTSGRGEQYF
cdr3_nt: TGTGCCAGCAGCCAAGGGGTGCGGACTAGCGGGAGAGGCGAGCAGTACTTC

clone_size: .
v_call: TRBV6-1
d_call: .
j_call: TRBJ2-3
cdr3_aa: CASSEVGGGYTQYF
cdr3_nt: TGTGCCAGCAGTGAAGTTGGCGGCGGATATACGCAGTATTTT

clone_size: .
v_call: TRBV27
d_call: TRBD2
j_call: TRBJ2-3
cdr3_aa: CASSSISRLAGDTDTQYF
cdr3_nt: TGTGCCAGCAGTTCCATATCCAGACTAGCGGGAGACACAGATACGCAGTATTTT

clone_size: .
v_call: TRBV13
d_call: TRBD2
j_call: TRBJ2-1
cdr3_aa: CASSWGGSSYNEQFF
cdr3_nt: TGTGCCAGCAGTTGGGGAGGGAGCTCCTACAATGAGCAGTTCTTC

clone_size: .
v_call: TRBV15
d_call: TRBD1
j_call: TRBJ1-2
cdr3_aa: CATSNDRGFYGYTF
cdr3_nt: TGTGCCACCAGCAATGACAGGGGTTTCTATGGCTACACCTTC

clone_size: .
v_call: TRBV7-3
d_call: TRBD2
j_call: TRBJ2-1
cdr3_aa: CASSTRLASYNEQFF
cdr3_nt: TGTGCCAGCAGCACCCGACTAGCGTCCTACAATGAGCAGTTCTTC

clone_size: .
v_call: TRBV7-8
d_call: .
j_call: TRBJ2-1
cdr3_aa: CASSQPGVEQFF
cdr3_nt: TGTGCCAGCAGCCAGCCGGGGGTGGAGCAGTTCTTC

clone_size: .
v_call: TRBV6-6
d_call: .
j_call: TRBJ2-1
cdr3_aa: CASSLQGPTYNEQFF
cdr3_nt: TGTGCCAGCAGTCTCCAGGGGCCGACCTACAATGAGCAGTTCTTC

clone_size: few
v_call: TRBV4-2
d_call: TRBD1
j_call: TRBJ1-2
cdr3_aa: CASSQEGTGILDGYTF
cdr3_nt: TGTGCCAGCAGCCAAGAGGGGACAGGGATATTGGATGGCTACACCTTC

clone_size: .
v_call: TRBV7-9
d_call: .
j_call: TRBJ2-5
cdr3_aa: CASSHKTGYQETQYF
cdr3_nt: TGTGCCAGCAGCCATAAAACAGGGTACCAAGAGACCCAGTACTTC

clone_size: once
v_call: TRBV4-3
d_call: .
j_call: TRBJ2-2
cdr3_aa: CASSQVNGPELFF
cdr3_nt: TGCGCCAGCAGCCAAGTCAACGGCCCCGAGCTGTTTTTT

clone_size: .
v_call: TRBV4-3
d_call: TRBD2
j_call: TRBJ2-1
cdr3_aa: CASSQLTSGVYNEQFF
cdr3_nt: TGCGCCAGCAGCCAACTGACTAGCGGGGTTTACAATGAGCAGTTCTTC

clone_size: .
v_call: TRBV28
d_call: TRBD1
j_call: TRBJ1-2
cdr3_aa: CASSIDRVNYGYTF
cdr3_nt: TGTGCCAGCAGTATAGACAGGGTAAACTATGGCTACACCTTC

clone_size: .
v_call: TRBV5-1
d_call: TRBD1
j_call: TRBJ2-7
cdr3_aa: CASSLGQGLGYEQYF
cdr3_nt: TGCGCCAGCAGCTTGGGACAGGGTTTAGGCTACGAGCAGTACTTC

clone_size: .
v_call: TRBV2
d_call: TRBD1
j_call: TRBJ2-7
cdr3_aa: CASNGDSSYEQYF
cdr3_nt: TGTGCCAGCAATGGGGACAGTTCCTACGAGCAGTACTTC

clone_size: .
v_call: TRBV27
d_call: TRBD1
j_call: TRBJ1-2
cdr3_aa: CASSLSGTGNGYTF
cdr3_nt: TGTGCCAGCAGTTTAAGCGGGACAGGGAATGGCTACACCTTC

clone_size: .
v_call: TRBV27
d_call: TRBD2
j_call: TRBJ2-7
cdr3_aa: CASSGMAAGVHEQYF
cdr3_nt: TGTGCCAGCAGTGGAATGGCAGCGGGAGTCCACGAGCAGTACTTC

clone_size: .
v_call: TRBV5-6
d_call: .
j_call: TRBJ1-1
cdr3_aa: CASSLLPSEAYTEAFF
cdr3_nt: TGTGCCAGCAGCTTACTTCCTTCGGAGGCCTACACTGAAGCTTTCTTT

clone_size: .
v_call: TRBV29-1
d_call: .
j_call: TRBJ2-3
cdr3_aa: CSAKGDFGTDTQYF
cdr3_nt: TGCAGCGCCAAAGGGGACTTCGGCACAGATACGCAGTATTTT